This record covers a single TCR beta chain. The data derive from a study of blood T cell repertoires in COVID-19. There are 15 residues in the CDR3. V was shortened by 1 base and J by 7 bases, with 11 bases between the two germline ends. The V gene's germline CDR1 is SGHTA and CDR2 FQGNSA. Profiling relied on immunoSEQ multiplex PCR, and the TCRdb table lists in-frame clones only, not all of them. The repertoire holds some 83,000 clones, with roughly four fifths as singletons. The genes are TRBV7-2 and TRBJ1-6; D ambiguous. The sequence was collected from a man between 50 and 59 years old with acute or convalescent COVID-19. Sequenced sample: peripheral blood. Here the CDR3 DNA reads TGTGCCAGCAGCTTAGGGGCCGGGAAGAATTCACCCCTCCACTTT. Amino acids: CASSLGAGKNSPLHF.